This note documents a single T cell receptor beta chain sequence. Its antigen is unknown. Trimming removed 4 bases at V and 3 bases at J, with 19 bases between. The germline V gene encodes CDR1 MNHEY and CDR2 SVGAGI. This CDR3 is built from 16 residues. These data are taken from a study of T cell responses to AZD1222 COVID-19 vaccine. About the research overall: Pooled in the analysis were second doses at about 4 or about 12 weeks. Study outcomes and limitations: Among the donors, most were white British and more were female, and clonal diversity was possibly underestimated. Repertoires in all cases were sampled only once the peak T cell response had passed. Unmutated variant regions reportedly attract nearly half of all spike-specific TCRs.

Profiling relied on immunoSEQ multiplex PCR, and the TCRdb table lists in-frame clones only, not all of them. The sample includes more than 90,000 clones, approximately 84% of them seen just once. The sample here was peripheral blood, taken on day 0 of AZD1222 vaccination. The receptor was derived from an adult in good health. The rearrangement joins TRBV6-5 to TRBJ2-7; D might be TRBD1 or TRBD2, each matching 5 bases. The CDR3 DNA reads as TGTGCCAGCAGTTTATCGGGGCCACTCGGGAACTACGAGCAGTACTTC. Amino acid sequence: CASSLSGPLGNYEQYF.